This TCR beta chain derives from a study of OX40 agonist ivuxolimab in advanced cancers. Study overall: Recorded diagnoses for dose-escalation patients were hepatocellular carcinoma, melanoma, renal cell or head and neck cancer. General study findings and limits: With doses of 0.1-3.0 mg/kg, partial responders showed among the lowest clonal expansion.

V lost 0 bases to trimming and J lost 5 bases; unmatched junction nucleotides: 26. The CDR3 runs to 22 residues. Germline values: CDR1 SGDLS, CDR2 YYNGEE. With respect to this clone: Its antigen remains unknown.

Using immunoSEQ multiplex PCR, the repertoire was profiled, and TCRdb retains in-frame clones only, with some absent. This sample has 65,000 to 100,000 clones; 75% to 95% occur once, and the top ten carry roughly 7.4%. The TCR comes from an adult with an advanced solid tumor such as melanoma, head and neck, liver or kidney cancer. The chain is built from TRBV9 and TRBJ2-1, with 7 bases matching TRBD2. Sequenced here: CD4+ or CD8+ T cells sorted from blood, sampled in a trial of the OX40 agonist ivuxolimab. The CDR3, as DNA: TGTGCCAGCAGCGTAGAGTTGTTCGGGCGAGGTCGGTCCAGCGGGAATCACAATGAGCAGTTCTTC. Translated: CASSVELFGRGRSSGNHNEQFF.